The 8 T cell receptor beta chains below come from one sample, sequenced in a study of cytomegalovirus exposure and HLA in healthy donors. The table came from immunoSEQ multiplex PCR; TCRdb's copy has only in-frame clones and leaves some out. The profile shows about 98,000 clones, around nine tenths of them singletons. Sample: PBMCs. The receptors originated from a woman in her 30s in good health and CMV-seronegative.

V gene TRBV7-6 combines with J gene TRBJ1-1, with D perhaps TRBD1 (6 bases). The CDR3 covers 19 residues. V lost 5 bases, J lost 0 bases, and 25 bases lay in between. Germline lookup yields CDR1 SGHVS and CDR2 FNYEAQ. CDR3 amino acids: CASSPEKTGRVYMNTEAFF. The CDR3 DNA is TGTGCCAGCAGCCCCGAAAAAACAGGGAGGGTCTACATGAACACTGAAGCTTTCTTT.

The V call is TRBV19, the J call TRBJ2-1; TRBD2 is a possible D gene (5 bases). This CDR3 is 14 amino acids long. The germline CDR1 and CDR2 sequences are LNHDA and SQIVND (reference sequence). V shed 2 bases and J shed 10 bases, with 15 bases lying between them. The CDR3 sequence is CASSISETRLEQFF. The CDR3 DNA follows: TGTGCCAGTAGTATATCGGAAACTAGGTTGGAGCAGTTCTTC. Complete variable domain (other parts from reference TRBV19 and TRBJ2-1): DGGITQSPKYLFRKEGQNVTLSCEQNLNHDAMYWYRQDPGQGLRLIYYSQIVNDFQKGDIAEGYSVSREKKESFPLTVTSAQKNPTAFYLCASSISETRLEQFFGPGTRLTVL.

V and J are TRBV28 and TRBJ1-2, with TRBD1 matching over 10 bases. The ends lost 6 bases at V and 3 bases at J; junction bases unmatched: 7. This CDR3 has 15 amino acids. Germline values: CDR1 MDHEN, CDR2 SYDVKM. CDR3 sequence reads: CASRGTGAGDYGYTF. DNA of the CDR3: TGTGCCAGCAGAGGGACAGGGGCCGGGGACTATGGCTACACCTTC.

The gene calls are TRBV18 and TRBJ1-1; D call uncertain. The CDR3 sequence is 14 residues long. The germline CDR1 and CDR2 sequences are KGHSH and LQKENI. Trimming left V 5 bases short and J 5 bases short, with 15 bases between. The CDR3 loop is CASSDIRKETEAFF. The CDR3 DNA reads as TGTGCCAGCTCAGATATTAGGAAGGAGACTGAAGCTTTCTTT.

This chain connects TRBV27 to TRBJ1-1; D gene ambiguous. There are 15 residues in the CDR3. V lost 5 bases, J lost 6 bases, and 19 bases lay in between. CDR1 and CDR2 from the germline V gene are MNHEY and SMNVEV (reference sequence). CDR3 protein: CASSLNLVREAEAFF. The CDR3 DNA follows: TGTGCCAGCAGTCTCAACCTTGTAAGGGAGGCTGAAGCTTTCTTT.

CDR3 DNA sequence: TGTGCCAGTAGTATAGGCGGGGCAGATACGCAGTATTTT. This translates into CASSIGGADTQYF. The chain recombines TRBV19 with TRBJ2-3; a possible D gene is TRBD2 (6 bases). V was trimmed by 1 base and J by 4 bases, leaving 6 bases between them. CDR3 size: 13 residues. Germline CDR1 reads LNHDA; CDR2 reads SQIVND (reference sequence).

The CDR3 spells CASSLTGEQFF. The CDR3 region has the DNA TGCGCCAGCAGCTTGACGGGTGAGCAGTTCTTC. This chain connects TRBV5-1 to TRBJ2-1; D is uncertain. The germline gives CDR1 SGHRS, CDR2 YFSETQ. The V end lost 1 base, the J end lost 9 bases, and 5 bases lay between the germline ends. This CDR3 is built from 11 residues.

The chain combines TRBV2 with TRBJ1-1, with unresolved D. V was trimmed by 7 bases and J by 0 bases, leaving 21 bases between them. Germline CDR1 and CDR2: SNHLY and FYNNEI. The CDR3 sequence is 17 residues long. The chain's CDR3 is CASTETSPRNMNTEAFF. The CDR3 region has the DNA TGTGCCAGCACCGAAACCTCGCCCAGAAACATGAACACTGAAGCTTTCTTT.